The next 28 T cell receptor beta chains were all read from a single sample in a study of molecular identifiers for immune sequencing clone quantification. TCRdb re-called the PCR reads with MiXCR, one entry per CDR3 protein. The sample yields more than 450,000 distinct CDR3 sequences, 20% to 25% seen once. The sample consisted of naive CD8+ T cells from blood, with Jurkat cell RNA spiked in. The sample's subset: FACS-sorted CD8+CD4-CCR7+CD45RA+ naive T cells. The receptors stem from a human donor in good health. Some libraries in this study had Jurkat cell RNA spiked in.

This clonotype was detected many times. The V and J genes are TRBV28 and TRBJ2-7; D gene unclear. This CDR3 comprises 15 residues. Germline V CDR1 and CDR2: MDHEN, SYDVKM. V lost 5 bases and J lost 3, with 17 bases in between. CDR3: CASSPRVPPNYEQYF. The DNA of the CDR3 is TGTGCCAGCAGTCCTCGGGTTCCCCCCAACTACGAGCAGTACTTC.

The rearrangement joins TRBV6-1 to TRBJ2-5; D is ambiguous. Trimming pared 0 bases from V and 5 bases from J, leaving 7 bases between. Germline V gene sequence: CDR1 MNHNS, CDR2 SASEGT. The CDR3 runs 13 residues. For the CDR3, the DNA is TGTGCCAGCAGTGAAGCCCCCGAGGAGACCCAGTACTTC. Encoded protein: CASSEAPEETQYF.

This clonotype came up many times. The chain recombines TRBV29-1 with TRBJ2-5, with 8 bases identical to TRBD2. The length of the CDR3 is 19 residues. Germline V gene data show CDR1 as SQVTM and CDR2 as ANQGSEA. V gave up 2 bases and J gave up 5 bases; unmatched junction bases: 22. As DNA, the CDR3 is TGCAGCGTTGAAAAGTACGGGAGGGCCGGTCGGGGGTTTAGCGAGACCCAGTACTTC. Its translation: CSVEKYGRAGRGFSETQYF.

Concerning this clonotype: This may arise from a read error, as a much more abundant clone is one base away. The J gene is TRBJ2-2, the V gene TRBV6-6; maybe TRBD2 (5 bases). There are 11 residues in the CDR3. V was clipped by 8 bases and J by 8 bases, with 9 bases between them. CDR1 MNHNY and CDR2 SVGAGI come from the germline V gene (reference sequence). The CDR3 reads CASGSGGELFF. The DNA of the CDR3 is TGTGCCAGCGGTTCGGGGGGGGAGCTGTTTTTT.

In this sample, this clonotype turned up many times. This chain uses TRBV20-1 with TRBJ2-7; the match to TRBD1 covers 9 bases. Germline-derived CDR1 and CDR2 are DFQATT and SNEGSKA (reference sequence). The CDR3 is made up of 14 amino acids. V gave up 4 bases and J gave up 3 bases; unmatched junction bases: 7. The CDR3 loop is CSATSQGASYEQYF. The CDR3 nucleotides read TGCAGTGCTACCTCACAGGGGGCAAGCTACGAGCAGTACTTC.

This clonotype was counted many times. The gene calls are TRBV20-1 and TRBJ2-3, with 11 bases matching TRBD2. The length of the CDR3 is 15 residues. Germline-derived CDR1 and CDR2 are DFQATT and SNEGSKA (reference sequence). Trimming took 4 bases from V and 0 from J; bases not matched to a gene: 3. The CDR3 spells CSAISGGESTDTQYF. The CDR3 DNA follows: TGCAGTGCTATTAGCGGGGGGGAGAGCACAGATACGCAGTATTTT.

This clonotype has at least ten counts. The chain recombines TRBV27 with TRBJ2-7, with 10 bases lining up with TRBD1. The V gene end was trimmed by 6 bases and the J gene end by 4 bases; junction bases not matched to a gene: 6. CDR1 MNHEY and CDR2 SMNVEV come from the germline V gene (reference sequence). The CDR3 spans 14 residues. CDR3 loop: CASSLGTGVYEQYF. CDR3 bases: TGTGCCAGCAGCTTAGGGACAGGGGTGTACGAGCAGTACTTC.

Many counts were recorded for this clonotype. The gene calls are TRBV27 and TRBJ2-5; 9 bases agree with TRBD1. The CDR3 is made up of 15 amino acids. Per germline, CDR1 MNHEY and CDR2 SMNVEV (reference sequence). V trimming: 2 bases; J trimming: 5 bases; junction bases outside the gene matches: 6. The CDR3 region is CASSLGTGSGETQYF. DNA for the CDR3: TGTGCCAGCAGTTTAGGGACAGGGAGCGGCGAGACCCAGTACTTC.

This clonotype was counted only a few times. The V call is TRBV7-9, the J call TRBJ1-2, with D possibly TRBD1 on 5 matching bases. Germline CDR1 SEHNR, CDR2 FQNEAQ (reference sequence). This CDR3 contains 14 residues. With 5 bases removed from V and 4 bases from J, the gap between germline ends came to 14 bases. In nucleotides, the CDR3 is TGTGCCAGCAGCGCCTCGACAGAGAGCTATGGCTACACCTTC. Protein: CASSASTESYGYTF.

As concerns this clonotype: Sequence at one end of the junction differs from germline and may be a read error. The rearrangement uses TRBV28 and TRBJ2-1; 7 nucleotides match TRBD2. The CDR3 is 18 residues long. The V gene's germline CDR1 is MDHEN and CDR2 SYDVKM. The CDR3 is CASSSLRLAPSSYNGQFF. CDR3 DNA: TGTGCCAGCAGTTCGCTAAGACTAGCCCCGAGCTCCTACAATGGGCAGTTCTTC.

This clonotype showed up just a few times. V is TRBV6-4 and J is TRBJ2-5, with 9 positions matching TRBD2. CDR3 length: 21 residues. With 0 bases clipped from V and 4 bases from J, the junction kept 21 bases outside the gene matches. Per germline, CDR1 MRHNA and CDR2 SNTAGT. CDR3 region: CASSDSVYCGGALTRIETQYF. DNA of the CDR3: TGTGCCAGCAGTGACTCGGTTTATTGCGGGGGGGCCTTAACCCGGATAGAGACCCAGTACTTC.

This clonotype appeared a few times. This chain connects TRBV6-6 to TRBJ2-3; the match to TRBD2 covers 8 bases. Germline V gives CDR1 MNHNY, CDR2 SVGAGI (reference sequence). V lost 0 bases, J lost 5 bases, and 13 bases stayed unmatched. The CDR3 runs 18 residues. The CDR3, as DNA: TGTGCCAGCAGTTACTCCCAGCGGGAGCTTGAGGTGGAAGATACGCAGTATTTT. It translates to CASSYSQRELEVEDTQYF.

Regarding this clonotype: A much larger clone differs from this one at a single base, so this may be a read error. This likely comes from a read error, as the CDR3 has no conserved phenylalanine or tryptophan at its end. The CDR3 region is CAISESGTQYI. CDR3 nucleotides: TGTGCCATCAGTGAGTCCGGGACCCAGTACATC. V usage is TRBV10-3 and J usage is TRBJ2-5; D gene ambiguous. This CDR3 spans 11 amino acids. Germline V gives CDR1 ENHRY, CDR2 SYGVKD. Trimming removed 0 bases from V and 7 bases from J, with 3 bases in between.

This clonotype was seen repeatedly, ten times or more. CDR3 DNA: TGTGCCAGCAGCTTTGGGCTAGCGGACATCACAGATACGCAGTATTTT. It encodes CASSFGLADITDTQYF. The chain is built from TRBV7-9 and TRBJ2-3; TRBD2 matches at 7 bases. From germline, CDR1 is SEHNR and CDR2 FQNEAQ (reference sequence). The CDR3 extends over 16 amino acids. Trimming at V came to 3 bases and at J to 2 bases, leaving 8 bases not matched to a gene.

This clonotype was detected many times. J is TRBJ2-7 and V is TRBV10-3, with TRBD1 identical over 8 bases. Germline values: CDR1 ENHRY, CDR2 SYGVKD. Germline trimming cut 2 bases from V and 4 bases from J; bases unmatched to any gene: 7. The CDR3 loop spans 15 amino acids. The CDR3 nucleotides are TGTGCCATCAGTGAGATGGCAGGGGGCCGGTACGAGCAGTACTTC. This gives the protein CAISEMAGGRYEQYF.

Regarding this clonotype: A junction end diverges from the germline sequence, so it may reflect a read error. This sequence joins TRBV19 and TRBJ2-3; D is uncertain. The CDR3 sequence is 16 residues long. Germline CDR1 LNHDA, CDR2 SQIVND (reference sequence). CDR3 DNA sequence: TGTGCCAGTAGTATCGATGTTGTCAGAAGCACAGATACGCAGTACTTT. Residues: CASSIDVVRSTDTQYF.

This clonotype has at least ten counts. V and J are TRBV7-9 and TRBJ2-5; possibly TRBD2 for D (6 bases). This CDR3 is built from 14 residues. V shed 2 bases and J shed 2 bases, with 9 bases lying between them. CDR1 and CDR2 from the germline V gene are SEHNR and FQNEAQ (reference sequence). CDR3 loop: CASSLLGGQETQYF. In DNA form, the CDR3 reads TGTGCCAGCAGCTTATTGGGGGGACAAGAGACCCAGTACTTC.

Regarding this clonotype: Since a much larger clone is just one base distant, this may be a read error. The V and J genes are TRBV5-1 and TRBJ2-3; 11 nucleotides match TRBD1. This CDR3 spans 15 amino acids. Germline CDR1 is SGHRS and CDR2 is YFSETQ. This chain's CDR3 is CASSPWTGGTDTRYF. CDR3 sequence (DNA): TGCGCCAGCAGCCCATGGACAGGGGGCACAGATACGCGGTATTTT.

This clonotype was counted a few times. The CDR3 bases are TGCGCCAGCAGCCAAGTGCCCAGGGACGCTAATGAAAAACTGTTTTTT. Its protein is CASSQVPRDANEKLFF. The V gene is TRBV4-1, the J gene TRBJ1-4; TRBD1 might be the D (5 bases). CDR3 length equals 16 residues. Looked up from germline, CDR1 is MGHRA and CDR2 is YSYEKL. Trimming stripped 1 base from V and 3 bases from J, with 12 bases between.

This clonotype was seen at least ten times. The chain joins TRBV5-6 to TRBJ2-7, with D perhaps being TRBD1 or TRBD2 (5 bases each). Looked up from germline, CDR1 is SGHDT and CDR2 is YYEEEE. The length of the CDR3 is 13 residues. V was shortened by 4 bases and J by 2 bases, with 10 bases between the two germline ends. CDR3 sequence reads: CASSNGDAYEQYF. The CDR3 nucleotides are TGTGCCAGCAGCAACGGGGACGCCTACGAGCAGTACTTC. Full variable domain (remainder filled in from reference TRBV5-6 and TRBJ2-7): DAGVTQSPTHLIKTRGQQVTLRCSPKSGHDTVSWYQQALGQGPQFIFQYYEEEERQRGNFPDRFSGHQFPNYSSELNVNALLLGDSALYLCASSNGDAYEQYFGPGTRLTVT.

As to this clonotype: This sequence may be a read error, since a much larger clone differs from it by one base. The J gene is TRBJ2-7, the V gene TRBV7-8; D uncertain. The CDR3 has 13 amino acids. Trimming removed 1 base from V and 6 bases from J, with 10 bases in between. The germline gives CDR1 SGHVS, CDR2 FQNEAQ. The CDR3 loop reads CASSLGISSEQYF. The CDR3 DNA reads TGTGCCAGCAGCTTAGGTATCAGCTCCGAGCAGTACTTC.

A word on this clonotype: This may stem from a read error, because a much larger clone lies one nucleotide away. V usage is TRBV20-1 and J usage is TRBJ2-7; no firm D call. In germline, CDR1 is DFQATT, CDR2 SNEGSKA (reference sequence). The CDR3 spans 14 residues. CDR3 DNA: TGCAGTGCTACAGCACTCCTAGGGTCCTACGAGCAGTGCTTC. As protein: CSATALLGSYEQCF.

Ten or more counts support this clonotype. The rearrangement uses TRBV4-3 and TRBJ2-7; D may correspond to TRBD1 or TRBD2 (5 bases each). V shed 5 bases and J shed 0 bases, with 14 bases lying between them. The V gene's germline CDR1 is LGHNA and CDR2 YSLEER. The CDR3 sequence is 15 residues long. CDR3 coding DNA: TGCGCCAGCAGCAAGGGACGTGGCTACTCCTACGAGCAGTACTTC. This translates into CASSKGRGYSYEQYF.

Many counts were recorded for this clonotype. This chain links TRBV4-1 with TRBJ2-3, with D uncertain. Germline CDR1 reads MGHRA; CDR2 reads YSYEKL. The CDR3 contains 14 residues. Trimming took off 4 bases at V and 4 bases at J, with 12 bases between the two ends. CDR3 bases: TGCGCCAGCAGCCCCCTCGGCCCAGCAGATACGCAGTATTTT. This encodes CASSPLGPADTQYF.

As regards this clonotype: Germline is not matched at one junction end, which may reflect a read error. V is TRBV5-6 and J is TRBJ2-3; tentatively, D is TRBD2 (6 bases). CDR3 size: 16 residues. Germline V gene data show CDR1 as SGHDT and CDR2 as YYEEEE. In nucleotides, the CDR3 is TGTGCCAGCAGCTTGAACGGAGTTACTAGCACAGATAGGCAGTATTTT. Its protein is CASSLNGVTSTDRQYF.

This clonotype was recorded many times. V and J are TRBV6-5 and TRBJ1-6; 9 bases map to TRBD1. CDR1 is MNHEY and CDR2 is SVGAGI in the germline V gene. V shed 1 base, J shed 4 bases, and the junction held 5 bases outside the gene matches. The CDR3 length is 17 residues. CDR3 coding DNA: TGTGCCAGCAGTTACTGGGGGGGACAGGGATATAATTCACCCCTCCACTTT. This translates into CASSYWGGQGYNSPLHF.

The rearrangement uses TRBV11-2 and TRBJ2-5; perhaps TRBD1 as D (6 bases). CDR1 is SGHAT, CDR2 FQNNGV, per germline. The CDR3 has 16 amino acids. V was clipped by 3 bases and J by 1 base, with 15 bases between them. CDR3 region: CASSFDLGGAQETQYF. The CDR3 DNA reads as TGTGCCAGCAGCTTCGATCTAGGGGGAGCCCAAGAGACCCAGTACTTC.

This clonotype was recorded a few times. This clone may be a read error of a much larger clone one base away. The V and J genes are TRBV24-1 and TRBJ2-3; no clear D gene. Germline V gene lookup returns CDR1 KGHDR and CDR2 SFDVKD. The CDR3 extends over 12 amino acids. CDR3 in DNA: TGTGCCACCGGTGATTTCGCGGATACGCAGTATTTT. As protein: CATGDFADTQYF.